The 11 T cell receptor beta chains below come from one sample, sequenced in a study of blood T cell repertoires in COVID-19 (dated by TCRdb to 2019 to 2021). The library relied on the immunoSEQ multiplex PCR assay. Drawn from immuneACCESS, this table holds only the in-frame rearrangements with V and J called that TCRdb kept. Clones are partly lost; checked studies trace under half to an unresolved V gene and leave the rest unexplained. Here the sample has about 220,000 clones; roughly four fifths occur a single time. The ten largest clones take up about 3.7% of the sample. The source material was PBMCs or T cells enriched from blood (not recorded which). The receptors shown here come from a woman aged 60-70 years who had recovered from COVID-19.

The genes are TRBV9 and TRBJ2-5, with 10 bases matching TRBD2. The germline V gene encodes CDR1 SGDLS and CDR2 YYNGEE. The V segment lost 2 bases and the J segment 2 bases; nucleotides outside the gene matches: 6. The CDR3 contains 16 residues. The chain's CDR3 is CASSVASGGQQETQYF. CDR3 bases: TGTGCCAGCAGCGTGGCTAGCGGGGGTCAGCAAGAGACCCAGTACTTC.

V and J are TRBV2 and TRBJ2-7; possible D gene TRBD1, 6 bases. This CDR3 is built from 12 residues. The germline CDR1 and CDR2 sequences are SNHLY and FYNNEI. Trimming cost V 6 bases and J 6 bases, with 12 bases left between them. The CDR3 DNA reads as TGTGCCAGCAGCAAGGGGGTTTTCGAGCAGTACTTC. Translation gives CASSKGVFEQYF.

This clone appeared a few times. Other DNA variants within this sample encode the same CDR3. The chain uses TRBV5-1 and TRBJ1-6; 7 nucleotides agree with TRBD1. The germline CDR1 and CDR2 sequences are SGHRS and YFSETQ. This CDR3 comprises 15 residues. Trimming at V came to 0 bases and at J to 5 bases, leaving 2 bases not matched to a gene. The CDR3 spells CASSLEGADNSPLHF. The CDR3 bases are TGCGCCAGCAGCTTGGAGGGGGCCGATAATTCACCCCTCCACTTT.

This chain joins TRBV19 and TRBJ2-1; 7 bases are shared with TRBD1. V lost 1 base, J lost 3 bases, and 3 bases stayed unmatched. Germline V gene data show CDR1 as LNHDA and CDR2 as SQIVND (reference sequence). The CDR3 loop spans 15 amino acids. The CDR3 DNA reads as TGTGCCAGTAGTATAGGCACAGGGGACTACAATGAGCAGTTCTTC. Its translation is CASSIGTGDYNEQFF.

This sequence joins TRBV5-4 and TRBJ1-2, with D perhaps TRBD1 (5 bases). The CDR3 loop spans 15 amino acids. CDR1 and CDR2 from the germline V gene are SGHNT and YYREEE (reference sequence). V lost 0 bases and J 0 bases, leaving 9 bases between the germline ends. CDR3 DNA sequence: TGTGCCAGCAGCTTGGAATCGGGGGCTAACTATGGCTACACCTTC. Amino acids: CASSLESGANYGYTF.

V usage is TRBV19 and J usage is TRBJ2-3; D is unresolved. The CDR3 loop spans 13 amino acids. Germline V lookup: CDR1 LNHDA, CDR2 SQIVND (reference sequence). The V end was cut by 5 bases, the J end by 4 bases, with 10 bases between. This CDR3 reads CASSYLRADTQYF. The CDR3, as DNA: TGTGCCAGTAGTTATCTTAGAGCAGATACGCAGTATTTT.

The rearrangement links TRBV3-1 (or the pseudogene TRBV3-2) to TRBJ2-7; 13 positions match TRBD2. The J segment lost 4 bases and the V segment lost 3 bases, leaving 6 bases of the junction unmatched. The germline V gene encodes CDR1 LGHDT and CDR2 YNNKEL (reference sequence). This CDR3 has 16 amino acids. CDR3 region: CASSHAGLAGTYEQYF. As DNA, the CDR3 is TGTGCCAGCAGCCACGCGGGACTAGCGGGGACTTACGAGCAGTACTTC.

V gene TRBV18 combines with J gene TRBJ2-3; possible D gene TRBD1, 6 bases. V was clipped by 2 bases and J by 2 bases, with 8 bases between them. CDR1 is KGHSH, CDR2 LQKENI, per germline. CDR3 length: 14 amino acids. The CDR3, as DNA: TGTGCCAGCTCACCAAACAGGGACACAGATACGCAGTATTTT. Amino acid sequence: CASSPNRDTDTQYF. The full variable domain, completed using reference TRBV18 and TRBJ2-3, is NAGVMQNPRHLVRRRGQEARLRCSPMKGHSHVYWYRQLPEEGLKFMVYLQKENIIDESGMPKERFSAEFPKEGPSILRIQQVVRGDSAAYFCASSPNRDTDTQYFGPGTRLTVL.

The CDR3 is CASSLTGTSGINEQFF. Here the CDR3 DNA reads TGTGCCAGCAGCCTAACCGGGACTAGCGGGATTAATGAGCAGTTCTTC. The gene calls are TRBV21-1 and TRBJ2-1; no DNA check was done on the table's D call, TRBD2. TRBV21-1 is marked as a pseudogene. This CDR3 has 16 residues.

This clone was recorded many times. The sample has other DNA sequences that encode this CDR3 too. The J gene is TRBJ2-2, the V gene TRBV4-2; D remains unclear. With 1 base removed from V and 1 base from J, the gap between germline ends came to 7 bases. Germline values: CDR1 LGHNA, CDR2 YNFKEQ. The CDR3 length is 15 residues. As DNA, the CDR3 is TGTGCCAGCAGCCAAGCTAGGTGGAACACCGGGGAGCTGTTTTTT. This codes for CASSQARWNTGELFF.

V gene TRBV10-3 combines with J gene TRBJ1-5; TRBD1 might be the D (6 bases). V lost 6 bases and J lost 3, with 12 bases in between. This CDR3 is built from 14 residues. Germline CDR1 reads ENHRY; CDR2 reads SYGVKD. The DNA for the CDR3 is TGTGCCATCAGCACGACAGGAGACAATCAGCCCCAGCATTTT. It specifies CAISTTGDNQPQHF.